The 8 T cell receptor beta chains presented below share a single source sample, sequenced in a study of blood T cell repertoires in COVID-19. Only in-frame clones appear in the TCRdb table, and some are missing; sequencing was by immunoSEQ multiplex PCR. The sample consists of about 400,000 clones, 87% of them appearing once. Sequencing was done on a sample of PBMCs or T cells enriched from blood (not recorded which). The receptor set was obtained from a man aged 35-49 years in a cohort exposed to, infected with or recovered from COVID-19 (not recorded which).

The chain joins TRBV14 to TRBJ1-6; D unresolved. This CDR3 has 17 amino acids. V gave up 0 bases and J gave up 0 bases, with 9 bases separating them. Germline V gives CDR1 SGHDN, CDR2 FVKESK. CDR3 sequence reads: CASSQDWLPSYNSPLHF. CDR3 DNA: TGTGCCAGCAGCCAAGATTGGCTGCCCTCCTATAATTCACCCCTCCACTTT.

The chain recombines TRBV7-2 with TRBJ2-2, with unresolved D. The V end lost 2 bases, the J end lost 1 base, and 8 bases lay between the germline ends. CDR3 length: 15 residues. Per germline, CDR1 SGHTA and CDR2 FQGNSA. In DNA, the CDR3 is TGTGCCAGCAGCTTATATCAGCGGAACACCGGGGAGCTGTTTTTT. Translated: CASSLYQRNTGELFF.

CDR3 in DNA: TGTGCCAGCACAGGCATTTCCTACGAGCAGTACTTC. Amino acid sequence: CASTGISYEQYF. The V call is TRBV28, the J call TRBJ2-7, with D unresolved. In germline, CDR1 is MDHEN, CDR2 SYDVKM. The CDR3 loop spans 12 amino acids. The V end was cut by 7 bases, the J end by 1 base, with 8 bases between.

V usage is TRBV6-5 and J usage is TRBJ2-2, with TRBD1 as a possible D gene (6 bases). V lost 6 bases and J 4 bases, leaving 12 bases between the germline ends. The germline CDR1 and CDR2 sequences are MNHEY and SVGAGI. The CDR3 covers 14 residues. CDR3 amino acids: CASRGQLLTGELFF. The CDR3 DNA reads TGTGCCAGCAGAGGACAGCTACTCACCGGGGAGCTGTTTTTT.

This chain uses TRBV5-4 with TRBJ2-2; 7 bases map to TRBD1. The length of the CDR3 is 14 residues. CDR1 is SGHNT and CDR2 is YYREEE in the germline V gene (reference sequence). V lost 0 bases to trimming and J lost 4 bases; unmatched junction nucleotides: 0. CDR3 in amino acids: CASSLAGGTGELFF. The CDR3 bases are TGTGCCAGCAGCTTGGCAGGGGGCACCGGGGAGCTGTTTTTT.

This chain uses TRBV9 with TRBJ1-1; maybe TRBD1 (6 bases). Per the germline V gene, CDR1 is SGDLS and CDR2 is YYNGEE. The CDR3 is 15 amino acids. The V end was cut by 4 bases, the J end by 6 bases, with 19 bases between. CDR3 DNA sequence: TGTGCCAGCAGCCCCCCCGGGGCAGGGGACGCTGAAGCTTTCTTT. It is translated as CASSPPGAGDAEAFF. The entire variable domain, with the rest obtained from reference TRBV9 and TRBJ1-1, is as follows: DSGVTQTPKHLITATGQRVTLRCSPRSGDLSVYWYQQSLDQGLQFLIQYYNGEERAKGNILERFSAQQFPDLHSELNLSSLELGDSALYFCASSPPGAGDAEAFFGQGTRLTVV.

CDR3 residues: CASGLAGGKADTQYF. The CDR3, as DNA: TGCGCCAGCGGACTAGCGGGAGGGAAGGCGGATACGCAGTATTTT. This rearrangement joins TRBV5-1 to TRBJ2-3, with 15 bases fitting TRBD2. The germline V gene has CDR1 SGHRS and CDR2 YFSETQ. This CDR3 is 15 amino acids long. J was trimmed by 6 bases and V by 7 bases; bases with no gene match: 6.

This clone was detected only a few times. The chain has TRBV21-1 and TRBJ1-5; the table's D gene call, TRBD1, was not cross checked with the DNA. TRBV21-1 is classified as a pseudogene. This CDR3 has 16 residues. The CDR3 sequence: CASSKSVDRSNQPQHF. The CDR3 DNA is TGTGCCAGCAGCAAATCCGTCGACAGGAGCAATCAGCCCCAGCATTTT.